A selection of T cell receptor beta chains follows, all from one sample in a study of cytomegalovirus exposure and HLA in healthy donors. Data came from immunoSEQ multiplex PCR; TCRdb stores just in-frame clones and leaves some out. The data hold about 190,000 clones, with around 75% observed a single time. Sequenced sample: PBMCs. These receptors were collected from a woman aged 25 to 39 in good health and CMV-seropositive. Each CDR3 is given with its conserved first and last residue. The order of the fields is CDR3 length, J gene, clone size, V gene, D gene, CDR3 protein, CDR3 DNA. A D gene is named only where the DNA matches it firmly. Only some rows state a clone size, as once, few, many or a class for expanded clones.

16 | TRBJ1-3 | NA | TRBV6-6 | TRBD1 | CASSYSTGEVGNTIYF | TGTGCCAGCAGTTACTCGACAGGGGAGGTTGGAAACACCATATATTTT
15 | TRBJ1-4 | NA | TRBV7-2 | NA | CASSLWGGKDEKLFF | TGTGCCAGCAGCTTATGGGGGGGCAAGGATGAAAAACTGTTTTTT
10 | TRBJ2-2 | NA | TRBV29-1 | NA | CSVAAGELFF | TGCAGCGTGGCCGCCGGGGAGCTGTTTTTT
14 | TRBJ2-7 | NA | TRBV27 | TRBD1 | CASSGGTGVLEQYF | TGTGCCAGCAGTGGGGGGACAGGGGTGCTCGAGCAGTACTTC
15 | TRBJ2-2 | NA | TRBV27 | NA | CASKGGIAGTGELFF | TGTGCCAGCAAAGGGGGCATAGCGGGAACCGGGGAGCTGTTTTTT
15 | TRBJ1-1 | NA | TRBV10-3 | TRBD1 | CAISGTGGARTEAFF | TGTGCCATCAGTGGGACAGGGGGCGCGAGGACTGAAGCTTTCTTT
15 | TRBJ2-7 | NA | TRBV5-6 | TRBD2 | CASSLRGGLPYEQYF | TGTGCCAGCAGCTTGAGGGGAGGGCTACCCTACGAGCAGTACTTC
13 | TRBJ2-7 | NA | TRBV11-2 | TRBD2 | CASSFLAGYEQYF | TGTGCCAGCAGCTTCCTAGCGGGATACGAGCAGTACTTC
14 | TRBJ2-1 | NA | TRBV28 | NA | CASSSLASYNEQFF | TGTGCCAGCAGCTCCTTGGCCTCCTACAATGAGCAGTTCTTC
15 | TRBJ2-1 | NA | TRBV10-3 | TRBD2 | CAISEAAGSGNEQFF | TGTGCCATCAGTGAGGCAGCGGGGTCTGGCAATGAGCAGTTCTTC
14 | TRBJ1-1 | NA | TRBV6-5 | NA | CASSYRGKATEAFF | TGTGCCAGCAGTTACCGGGGAAAGGCCACTGAAGCTTTCTTT
14 | TRBJ1-1 | few | TRBV5-6 | NA | CASSLDRSNTEAFF | TGTGCCAGCAGCTTGGACAGGTCGAACACTGAAGCTTTCTTT
13 | TRBJ1-5 | NA | TRBV6-4 | NA | CASSDSSNQPQHF | TGTGCCAGCAGTGACAGCAGCAATCAGCCCCAGCATTTT
14 | TRBJ2-7 | NA | TRBV6-1 | NA | CASSEPGHGDEQYF | TGTGCCAGCAGTGAACCGGGACACGGTGACGAGCAGTACTTC
15 | TRBJ1-5 | NA | TRBV6-5 | NA | CASSYSAGLNQPQHF | TGTGCCAGCAGTTACTCGGCAGGGCTTAATCAGCCCCAGCATTTT
14 | TRBJ1-2 | NA | TRBV6-1 | TRBD1 | CASSTGTANYGYTF | TGTGCCAGCAGTACCGGGACAGCCAACTATGGCTACACCTTC
17 | TRBJ1-1 | NA | TRBV4-1 | TRBD1 | CASSQASATGANTEAFF | TGCGCCAGCAGCCAAGCGTCGGCCACAGGGGCTAACACTGAAGCTTTCTTT
16 | TRBJ2-1 | NA | TRBV6-6 | TRBD2 | CASSYSGREGLDEQFF | TGTGCCAGCAGTTACTCCGGGCGGGAGGGCCTGGATGAGCAGTTCTTC
15 | TRBJ2-2 | once | TRBV28 | TRBD1 | CASEPRGRRTGELFF | TGTGCCAGCGAACCCAGGGGGCGGAGAACCGGGGAGCTGTTTTTT
12 | TRBJ2-1 | NA | TRBV7-2 | TRBD2 | CASSPGGYEQFF | TGTGCCAGCAGCCCGGGAGGCTATGAGCAGTTCTTC
14 | TRBJ1-5 | few | TRBV28 | TRBD1 | CASSSPTGNQPQHF | TGTGCCAGCAGTTCGCCGACAGGGAATCAGCCCCAGCATTTT
16 | TRBJ1-4 | NA | TRBV7-9 | TRBD1 | CASSLGQGTANEKLFF | TGTGCCAGCAGCCTAGGACAGGGGACGGCTAATGAAAAACTGTTTTTT
16 | TRBJ2-4 | NA | TRBV5-8 | TRBD2 | CASSFGLEGAKNIQYF | TGTGCCAGCAGCTTTGGACTAGAAGGGGCCAAAAACATTCAGTACTTC
15 | TRBJ2-2 | NA | TRBV5-4 | TRBD2 | CASSASGRETGELFF | TGTGCCAGCAGCGCTAGCGGGAGAGAAACCGGGGAGCTGTTTTTT
14 | TRBJ2-7 | NA | TRBV27 | TRBD2 | CASSLGGSMVEQYF | TGTGCCAGCAGTTTGGGCGGGAGTATGGTCGAGCAGTACTTC
13 | TRBJ2-5 | few | TRBV11-2 | NA | CASSAPGWETQYF | TGTGCCAGCAGCGCCCCAGGGTGGGAGACCCAGTACTTC
15 | TRBJ1-4 | few | TRBV14 | NA | CASSPLDNGGEKLFF | TGTGCCAGCAGCCCACTAGACAACGGCGGGGAAAAACTGTTTTTT
14 | TRBJ2-1 | few | TRBV19 | TRBD2 | CASSGRALWAEQFF | TGTGCCAGTAGCGGGAGGGCCCTTTGGGCTGAGCAGTTCTTC
15 | TRBJ1-2 | NA | TRBV6-1 | NA | CASSDSGRTHYGYTF | TGTGCCAGCAGTGACTCAGGCCGGACACACTATGGCTACACCTTC
14 | TRBJ2-7 | NA | TRBV5-1 | NA | CASSLAGTHHEQYF | TGCGCCAGCAGCTTGGCGGGAACCCACCACGAGCAGTACTTC
17 | TRBJ1-4 | NA | TRBV7-9 | TRBD1 | CASSLNYRGTANEKLFF | TGTGCCAGCAGCTTAAATTACAGGGGGACAGCTAATGAAAAACTGTTTTTT
16 | TRBJ2-5 | NA | TRBV5-4 | TRBD1 | CASSLAGTGGSETQYF | TGTGCCAGCAGCTTGGCCGGGACAGGGGGCTCGGAGACCCAGTACTTC
14 | TRBJ2-1 | NA | TRBV19 | TRBD2 | CASSTGLAGVEQFF | TGTGCCAGTAGTACGGGACTAGCGGGAGTCGAGCAGTTCTTC
14 | TRBJ2-1 | NA | TRBV28 | TRBD2 | CASRTSGRVNEQFF | TGTGCCAGCAGGACTAGCGGGAGAGTGAATGAGCAGTTCTTC
16 | TRBJ2-1 | once | TRBV27 | TRBD2 | CASSFISGRDYNEQFF | TGTGCCAGCAGTTTCATTAGCGGGAGGGACTACAATGAGCAGTTCTTC
15 | TRBJ1-1 | NA | TRBV4-1 | NA | CASSQDPAPYTEAFF | TGCGCCAGCAGCCAAGATCCCGCGCCGTACACTGAAGCTTTCTTT
14 | TRBJ1-2 | once | TRBV9 | NA | CASSGPRGNYGYTF | TGTGCCAGCAGCGGTCCCCGCGGTAACTATGGCTACACCTTC
17 | TRBJ2-1 | NA | TRBV7-2 | NA | CASSPSRLISSYNEQFF | TGTGCCAGCAGCCCCTCTCGACTGATTAGCTCCTACAATGAGCAGTTCTTC
15 | TRBJ2-7 | NA | TRBV28 | TRBD2 | CASSAPQRGPYEQYF | TGTGCCAGCAGTGCCCCTCAGCGGGGACCCTACGAGCAGTACTTC
13 | TRBJ2-2 | NA | TRBV11-2 | NA | CASNLPGAGELFF | TGTGCCAGCAATCTCCCGGGGGCCGGGGAGCTGTTTTTT
18 | TRBJ2-4 | once | TRBV27 | TRBD1 | CASSTGQGGGLAKNIQYF | TGTGCCAGCAGTACCGGACAGGGTGGGGGGCTAGCCAAAAACATTCAGTACTTC
14 | TRBJ1-1 | NA | TRBV19 | NA | CASSSGTPNTEAFF | TGTGCCAGTAGCTCTGGGACACCCAACACTGAAGCTTTCTTT